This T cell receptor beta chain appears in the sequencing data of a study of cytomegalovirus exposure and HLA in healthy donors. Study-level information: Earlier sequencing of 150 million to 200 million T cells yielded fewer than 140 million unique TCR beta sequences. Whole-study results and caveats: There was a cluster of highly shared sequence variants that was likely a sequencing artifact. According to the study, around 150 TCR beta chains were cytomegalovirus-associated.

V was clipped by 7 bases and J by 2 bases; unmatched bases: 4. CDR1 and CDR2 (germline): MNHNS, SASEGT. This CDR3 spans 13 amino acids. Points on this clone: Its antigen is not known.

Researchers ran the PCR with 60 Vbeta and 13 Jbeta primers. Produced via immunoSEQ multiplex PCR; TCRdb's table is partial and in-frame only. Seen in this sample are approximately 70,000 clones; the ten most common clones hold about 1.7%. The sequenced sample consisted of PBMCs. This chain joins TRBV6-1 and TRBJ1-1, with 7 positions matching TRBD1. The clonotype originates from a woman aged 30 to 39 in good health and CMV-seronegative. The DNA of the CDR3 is TGTGCCAGCACCAACAGGGGTAACACTGAAGCTTTCTTT. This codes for CASTNRGNTEAFF.